What follows is one T cell receptor beta chain and its context. Its antigen is unknown. No much larger clone exists at a distance of one base, and base qualities are not known. This sample is part of a study of control samples from healthy donors and cancer patients (dated by TCRdb to the early 2020s). V is pruned by 5 bases and J by 11 bases, leaving 16 bases of the junction without a gene match. CDR1 and CDR2 (SEHNR, FQNEAQ) derive from the germline V gene (reference sequence). The CDR3 runs 16 residues from the cysteine to the phenylalanine. Left in the record is the CDR3 DNA by itself, 48 bases read in frame from the first base. To prepare the library, the immunoSEQ multiplex PCR assay was applied. TCRdb holds this immuneACCESS table with in-frame rearrangements only. Some clones are missing; in checked studies, unresolved V genes explain under half, and the rest has no known cause. Within this sample are about 100,000 clones, with 87% of them counted one time only. The ten most abundant clones make up approximately 20% of the sample.

The chain was built from TRBV7-9 and TRBJ2-1, with TRBD2 matching 9 junction bases. Material: blood. The origin of this receptor is a woman aged 45-59 years in good health. The bases read TGTGCCAGCAGCCCCCCGGGTAGCGGGGGCGCCCCTAAGCAGTTCTTC. Its coded protein is CASSPPGSGGAPKQFF.